This T cell receptor (beta chain) derives from a study of T cells after yellow fever vaccination. Background on the study: Preparation used SMART-Seq v4 Ultra Low Input for the low-cell-number fractions. Study findings and constraints: Clones from primary vaccination mostly reappeared after the booster (roughly 95% CD4, about 88% CD8). Contaminants from the bulk population, in the form of abundant clonotypes, could be found in FACS-sorted repertoires.

The study made its TCR cDNA through 5'RACE template switching. That step introduced a universal primer site along with UMIs. TCRdb processed the 5' RACE reads anew with MiXCR; each CDR3 protein has one entry. In the table there are fewer than 400,000 distinct CDR3 sequences, around 6.4% of which are singletons. This clonotype was seen at least ten times. Antigen unknown. This receptor was obtained from a man between 25 and 39 years old who received the YFV17D yellow fever vaccine. Sequenced here: PBMCs, sampled 5 days after the yellow fever booster vaccination.

This CDR3 is CSGTGYNEQFF. The CDR3 nucleotides are TGCAGCGGGACCGGCTACAATGAGCAGTTCTTC. V usage is TRBV29-1 and J usage is TRBJ2-1; no reliable D call. The CDR3 runs to 11 residues. V gave up 7 bases and J gave up 3 bases, with 7 bases separating them. Germline V gene sequence: CDR1 SQVTM, CDR2 ANQGSEA.